A selection of T cell receptor beta chains follows, all from one sample in a study of control samples from healthy donors and cancer patients. Clones were read by immunoSEQ multiplex PCR, and TCRdb kept only the in-frame ones, dropping some. This table holds 150,000 to 200,000 clones, approximately 94% found once. Sample: blood. These receptors came from a woman aged 18-29 years in good health. Each CDR3 is given with its conserved first and last residue. Fields, in order: CDR3 DNA, CDR3 protein, V gene, D gene, clone size, J gene. The D gene is left open where the match is weak. Clone size appears in some rows only: once, few, many, or a class for an expanded clone.

TGCGCCAGCAGCTTGGGAAGGGAGACCCAGTACTTC CASSLGRETQYF TRBV5-1 . . TRBJ2-5
TGCGCCAGCAGTGAGTCCCGAGTAGCGGGAGCGTCCGAGCAGTACTTC CASSESRVAGASEQYF TRBV10-1 TRBD2 . TRBJ2-7
TGTGCCAGCTCACCGGGACAGTCCTACGAGCAGTACTTC CASSPGQSYEQYF TRBV18 TRBD1 once TRBJ2-7
TGTGCCAGCAGAAGGAGGCAGGGAAACACTGAAGCTTTCTTT CASRRRQGNTEAFF TRBV7-2 . . TRBJ1-1
TGTGCCAGCAGCCAAGCTCAGGTGAAGTATGGCTACACCTTC CASSQAQVKYGYTF TRBV3-1/TRBV3-2 . . TRBJ1-2
TGTGCCAGCAGCTTACAGGGAAGTAAGGGTGAAAAACTGTTTTTT CASSLQGSKGEKLFF TRBV5-4 . . TRBJ1-4
TGTGCCAGCAGCTTAGGCGAGTTCTCTTATGAAAAACTGTTTTTT CASSLGEFSYEKLFF TRBV7-9 . . TRBJ1-4
TGTGCCAGCAGCCAAGGGGACAGGGATTTTCAGTACTTC CASSQGDRDFQYF TRBV3-1/TRBV3-2 TRBD1 . TRBJ2-4
TGTGCCAGCCCGTCCCGGACAGGGGGTATATCGGATACGCAGTATTTT CASPSRTGGISDTQYF TRBV18 TRBD1 once TRBJ2-3
TGTGCCAGTAAGAGCAGGACTAACTATGGCTACACCTTC CASKSRTNYGYTF TRBV19 . . TRBJ1-2
TGTGCCAGTAGTTTCGTAGGGACCCCCCAGGCAGATACGCAGTATTTT CASSFVGTPQADTQYF TRBV19 . . TRBJ2-3
TGTGCCAGCAGCTTAAGGACGGGCTCTGGAAACACCATATATTTT CASSLRTGSGNTIYF TRBV7-9 . . TRBJ1-3
TGTGCCAGCAGTTCGGATCTCGGACTTAAGGAGCAGTTCTTC CASSSDLGLKEQFF TRBV6-5 . . TRBJ2-1
TGTGCCAGCAGTGAGGCCAACAGGACAGGGGCTGGGGAGACCCAGTACTTC CASSEANRTGAGETQYF TRBV6-4 TRBD1 once TRBJ2-5
TGTGCCAGCAGCCCTCGACTAGCCCCCGCCGGGGAGCTGTTTTTT CASSPRLAPAGELFF TRBV11-3 TRBD2 . TRBJ2-2
TGTGCCATCAGTGAGGACAGGCCTCGGAATCAGCCCCAGCATTTT CAISEDRPRNQPQHF TRBV10-3 . . TRBJ1-5
TGTGCCAGCAGCTCTGGGGGGGATCAGCCCCAGCATTTT CASSSGGDQPQHF TRBV5-6 . . TRBJ1-5
TGTGCCAGCAGCTTAGCAGGGGTGGGTCAGCCCCAGCATTTT CASSLAGVGQPQHF TRBV7-9 . . TRBJ1-5
TGTGCCAGCAGCCAAGAACAGGGGATGAGGTCACCCCTCCACTTT CASSQEQGMRSPLHF TRBV14 TRBD1 . TRBJ1-6
TGTGCCAGCAGTTACCGGGACAGTGGGTCGGCCGAGCAGTACTTC CASSYRDSGSAEQYF TRBV6-5 TRBD1 . TRBJ2-7
TGTGCCAGCAGATACGACAGGGAAGGTGATAACTATGGCTACACCTTC CASRYDREGDNYGYTF TRBV28 TRBD1 once TRBJ1-2
TGTGCCAGCAGCTTCATAGGGACAGAGAAAAACATTCAGTACTTC CASSFIGTEKNIQYF TRBV13 TRBD1 . TRBJ2-4
TGTGCCACCCTAAAGACAGGGGTGTATGGCTACACCTTC CATLKTGVYGYTF TRBV19 TRBD1 . TRBJ1-2
TGTGCCAGCAGTTCCTCTGTGGTAGGGGCCACCGGGGAGCTGTTTTTT CASSSSVVGATGELFF TRBV28 . . TRBJ2-2
TGTGCCAGCAGCTTATATGGGGGAGATTCACCCCTCCACTTT CASSLYGGDSPLHF TRBV11-2 . . TRBJ1-6
TGCGCCAGCAGCCGGACACCAAGCAGTGAAAAACTGTTTTTT CASSRTPSSEKLFF TRBV5-1 . . TRBJ1-4
TGTGCCAGCAGTTTTGTCATGGGACAGGGAAACACCGGGGAGCTGTTTTTT CASSFVMGQGNTGELFF TRBV28 TRBD1 . TRBJ2-2
TGTGCCAGTGGTCCGGGACAGGGGAACACTGAAGCTTTCTTT CASGPGQGNTEAFF TRBV11-3 TRBD1 . TRBJ1-1
TGTGCCAGCAGTTCCCCCCCAGGGCGCGGGAGGCACTACGAGCAGTACTTC CASSSPPGRGRHYEQYF TRBV27 TRBD2 . TRBJ2-7
TGCGCAATAACGCCGGGCCTTTTTTACGAGCAGTACTTC CAITPGLFYEQYF TRBV10-2 . . TRBJ2-7
TGTGCCAGCAGTCCCTGGACAGGTGGGGACTATGGCTACACCTTC CASSPWTGGDYGYTF TRBV27 TRBD1 . TRBJ1-2
TGTGCCATCAGCGATAACAGGGGTGGCTACACCTTC CAISDNRGGYTF TRBV10-3 TRBD1 once TRBJ1-2
TGTGCCAGCAGCTTAGGACCCTCGGAAAAAGCTTTCTTT CASSLGPSEKAFF TRBV7-8 . . TRBJ1-1